Following are 7 T cell receptor beta chains from one sample sequenced in a study of T cells in Graves' hyperthyroidism and ophthalmopathy. Researchers took RNA transcripts and amplified the TCR beta CDR3 regions from them. When the TCR CDR3 underwent first-round RT-PCR, the HTBI primer set was used. A single record per CDR3 protein comes from TCRdb applying MiXCR to the multiplex PCR reads. The sample has 480,000 or so distinct CDR3 sequences, over 35% seen once; the top ten hold 35% to 50%. Sequenced: peripheral blood or thyroid tissue (not recorded which). These receptors all stem from an adult woman with Graves' disease, either hyperthyroidism or ophthalmopathy (not recorded which).

This clonotype was observed many times. V is TRBV2 and J is TRBJ2-7, with 9 bases aligning to TRBD2. The CDR3 has 18 amino acids. From germline, CDR1 is SNHLY and CDR2 FYNNEI. The ends lost 7 bases at V and 2 bases at J; junction bases unmatched: 18. CDR3 protein: CASKKGRRGRANPYEQYF. The CDR3 DNA sequence: TGTGCCAGCAAGAAGGGGAGGCGCGGGAGGGCCAATCCCTACGAGCAGTACTTC.

This clonotype occurred many times. The V and J genes are TRBV20-1 and TRBJ2-7; 9 bases match TRBD2. This CDR3 is 14 amino acids long. V lost 3 bases to trimming and J lost 0 bases; unmatched junction nucleotides: 3. Germline V gene sequence: CDR1 DFQATT, CDR2 SNEGSKA (reference sequence). CDR3 amino acids: CSASSGGYSYEQYF. Here the CDR3 DNA reads TGCAGTGCTAGCAGCGGGGGGTACTCCTACGAGCAGTACTTC.

Comment on this clonotype: One junction end disagrees with the germline gene, perhaps due to a read error. The chain combines TRBV7-9 with TRBJ1-2; no clear D gene. This CDR3 is 13 amino acids long. Germline lookup yields CDR1 SEHNR and CDR2 FQNEAQ (reference sequence). CDR3 loop: CASSQREEQGYTF. CDR3 in DNA: TGCGCCAGCAGCCAAAGGGAGGAGCAGGGCTACACCTTC.

This CDR3 is CASSIQGVGAFF. CDR3 DNA: TGTGCCAGCAGCATACAGGGGGTAGGAGCTTTCTTT. The chain combines TRBV7-2 with TRBJ1-1; 8 bases align to TRBD1. The germline CDR1 and CDR2 sequences are SGHTA and FQGNSA. The CDR3 totals 12 residues. Trimming removed 5 bases from V and 10 bases from J; junction bases left unmatched: 6.

The sample holds a few counts of this clonotype. The chain employs TRBV10-3 and TRBJ1-4; D is perhaps TRBD1 (6 bases). The germline gives CDR1 ENHRY, CDR2 SYGVKD. CDR3 length equals 14 residues. Between the trimmed V and J ends, which lost 2 bases and 7 bases, there was a span of 11 bases. The DNA of the CDR3 is TGTGCCATCAGTGAGGGGGGGGCGCCTGAAAAACTGTTTTTT. Protein: CAISEGGAPEKLFF.

This clonotype was found many times. The CDR3 sequence: CSVYEGAGTYEQYF. The DNA for the CDR3 is TGCAGCGTTTATGAGGGGGCCGGGACCTACGAGCAGTACTTC. The rearrangement links TRBV29-1 to TRBJ2-7; 7 bases are shared with TRBD1. This CDR3 is built from 14 residues. CDR1 SQVTM and CDR2 ANQGSEA come from the germline V gene. V was clipped by 5 bases and J by 2 bases; unmatched bases: 9.

The chain joins TRBV3-1 to TRBJ1-3; no definite D call. Trimming took off 2 bases at V and 1 base at J, with 12 bases between the two ends. Germline V gene sequence: CDR1 LGHDT, CDR2 YNNKEL (reference sequence). The CDR3 has 16 amino acids. The CDR3 DNA sequence: TGTGCCAGCAGCCAACACGAATCGAGGTCTGGAAACACCATATATTTT. This gives the protein CASSQHESRSGNTIYF.